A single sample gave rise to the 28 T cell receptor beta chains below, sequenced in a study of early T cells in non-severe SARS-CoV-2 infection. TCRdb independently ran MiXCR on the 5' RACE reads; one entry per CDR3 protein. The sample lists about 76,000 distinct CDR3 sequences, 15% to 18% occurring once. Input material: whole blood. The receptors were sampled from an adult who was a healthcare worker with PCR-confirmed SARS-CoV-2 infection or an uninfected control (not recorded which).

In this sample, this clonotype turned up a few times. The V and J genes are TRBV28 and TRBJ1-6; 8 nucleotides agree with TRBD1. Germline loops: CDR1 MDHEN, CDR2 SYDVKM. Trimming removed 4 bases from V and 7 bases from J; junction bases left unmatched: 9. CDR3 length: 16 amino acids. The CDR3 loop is CASSSGAGTGNSPLHF. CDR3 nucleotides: TGTGCCAGCAGTTCCGGGGCCGGGACAGGCAATTCACCCCTCCACTTT.

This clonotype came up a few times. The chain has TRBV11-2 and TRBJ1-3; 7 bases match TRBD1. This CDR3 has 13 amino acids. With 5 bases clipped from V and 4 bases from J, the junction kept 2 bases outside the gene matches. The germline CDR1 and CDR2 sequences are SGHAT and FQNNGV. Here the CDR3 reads CASSTGVGNTIYF. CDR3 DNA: TGTGCCAGCAGCACAGGGGTCGGAAACACCATATATTTT. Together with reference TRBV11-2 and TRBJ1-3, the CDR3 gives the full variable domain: EAGVAQSPRYKIIEKRQSVAFWCNPISGHATLYWYQQILGQGPKLLIQFQNNGVVDDSQLPKDRFSAERLKGVDSTLKIQPAKLEDSAVYLCASSTGVGNTIYFGEGSWLTVV.

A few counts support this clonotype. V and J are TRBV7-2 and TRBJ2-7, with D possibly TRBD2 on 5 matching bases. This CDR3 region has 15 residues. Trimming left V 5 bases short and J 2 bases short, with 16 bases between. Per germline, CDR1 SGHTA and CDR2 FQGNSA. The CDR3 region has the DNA TGTGCCAGCAGCCCTCGTTGGGGTAGCGCCTACGAGCAGTACTTC. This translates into CASSPRWGSAYEQYF.

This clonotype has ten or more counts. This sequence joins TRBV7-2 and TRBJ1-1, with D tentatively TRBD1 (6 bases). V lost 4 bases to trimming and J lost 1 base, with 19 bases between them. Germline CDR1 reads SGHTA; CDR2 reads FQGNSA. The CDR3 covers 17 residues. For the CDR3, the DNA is TGTGCCAGCAGCTCGATTCCCTCGACAGGAACGAACACTGAAGCTTTCTTT. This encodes CASSSIPSTGTNTEAFF.

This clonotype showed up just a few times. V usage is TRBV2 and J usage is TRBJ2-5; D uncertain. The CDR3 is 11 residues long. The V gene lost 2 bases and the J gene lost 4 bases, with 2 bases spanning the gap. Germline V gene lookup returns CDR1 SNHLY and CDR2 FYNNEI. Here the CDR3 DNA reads TGTGCCAGCAGTGAAATAGAGACCCAGTACTTC. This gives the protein CASSEIETQYF. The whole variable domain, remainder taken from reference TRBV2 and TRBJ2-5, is EPEVTQTPSHQVTQMGQEVILRCVPISNHLYFYWYRQILGQKVEFLVSFYNNEISEKSEIFDDQFSVERPDGSNFTLKIRSTKLEDSAMYFCASSEIETQYFGPGTRLLVL.

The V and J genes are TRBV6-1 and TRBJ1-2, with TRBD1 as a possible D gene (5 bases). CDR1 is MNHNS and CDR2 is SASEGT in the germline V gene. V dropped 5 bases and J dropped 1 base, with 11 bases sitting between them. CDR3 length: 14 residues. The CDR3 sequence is CASSPRRGNYGYTF. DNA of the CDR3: TGTGCCAGCAGTCCCCGGAGGGGTAACTATGGCTACACCTTC.

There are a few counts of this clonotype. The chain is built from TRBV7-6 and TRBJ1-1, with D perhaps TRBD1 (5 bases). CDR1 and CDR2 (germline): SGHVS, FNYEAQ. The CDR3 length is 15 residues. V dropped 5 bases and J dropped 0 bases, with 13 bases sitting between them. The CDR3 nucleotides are TGTGCCAGCAGCCCCCACCGACAGATGAACACTGAAGCTTTCTTT. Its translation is CASSPHRQMNTEAFF.

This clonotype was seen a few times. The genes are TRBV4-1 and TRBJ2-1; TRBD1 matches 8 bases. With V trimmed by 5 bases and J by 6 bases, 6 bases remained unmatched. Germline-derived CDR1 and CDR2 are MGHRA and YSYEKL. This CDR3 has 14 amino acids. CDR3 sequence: CASSNRGLVNEQFF. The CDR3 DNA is TGCGCCAGCAGCAACAGGGGGTTGGTCAATGAGCAGTTCTTC.

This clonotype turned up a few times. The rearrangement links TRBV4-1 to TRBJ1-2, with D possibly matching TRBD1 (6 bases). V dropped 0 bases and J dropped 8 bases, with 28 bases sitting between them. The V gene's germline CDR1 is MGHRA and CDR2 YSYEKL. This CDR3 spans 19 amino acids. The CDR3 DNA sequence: TGCGCCAGCAGCCAAGATCCCAGGGGCGCGCGATTCTTAAAAGAAGGCTACACCTTC. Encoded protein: CASSQDPRGARFLKEGYTF.

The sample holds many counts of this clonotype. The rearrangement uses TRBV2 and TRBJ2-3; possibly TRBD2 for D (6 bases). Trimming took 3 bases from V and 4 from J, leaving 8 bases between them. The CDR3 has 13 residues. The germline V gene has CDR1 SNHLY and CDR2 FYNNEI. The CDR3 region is CASSEREADTQYF. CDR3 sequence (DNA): TGTGCCAGCAGTGAGAGGGAGGCAGATACGCAGTATTTT.

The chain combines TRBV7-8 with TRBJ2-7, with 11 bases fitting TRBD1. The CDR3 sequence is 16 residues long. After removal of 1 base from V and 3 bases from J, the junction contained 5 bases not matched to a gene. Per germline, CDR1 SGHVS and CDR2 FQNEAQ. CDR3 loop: CASSLGRTGGLYEQYF. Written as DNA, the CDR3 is TGTGCCAGCAGCTTAGGCCGGACAGGGGGCCTCTACGAGCAGTACTTC. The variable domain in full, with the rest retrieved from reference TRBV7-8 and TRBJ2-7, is GAGVSQSPRYKVAKRGQDVALRCDPISGHVSLFWYQQALGQGPEFLTYFQNEAQLDKSGLPSDRFFAERPEGSVSTLKIQRTQQEDSAVYLCASSLGRTGGLYEQYFGPGTRLTVT.

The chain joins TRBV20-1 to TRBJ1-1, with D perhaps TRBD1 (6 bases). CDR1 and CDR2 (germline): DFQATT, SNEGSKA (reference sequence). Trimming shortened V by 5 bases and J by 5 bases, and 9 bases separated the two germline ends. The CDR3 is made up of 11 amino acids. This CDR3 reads CSAYRETEAFF. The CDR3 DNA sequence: TGCAGTGCTTACAGGGAGACTGAAGCTTTCTTT.

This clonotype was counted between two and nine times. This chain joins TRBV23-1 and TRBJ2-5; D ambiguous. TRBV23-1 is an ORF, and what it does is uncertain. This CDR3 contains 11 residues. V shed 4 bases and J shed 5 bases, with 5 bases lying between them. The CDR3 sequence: CASSPRETQYF. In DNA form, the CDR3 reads TGCGCCAGCAGTCCCCGGGAGACCCAGTACTTC.

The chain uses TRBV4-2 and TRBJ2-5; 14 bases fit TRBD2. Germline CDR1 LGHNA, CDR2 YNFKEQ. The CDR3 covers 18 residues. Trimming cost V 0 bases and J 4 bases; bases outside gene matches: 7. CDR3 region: CASSQDLGLAGVGETQYF. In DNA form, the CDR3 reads TGTGCCAGCAGCCAAGATTTGGGACTAGCGGGAGTGGGAGAGACCCAGTACTTC.

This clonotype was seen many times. CDR3 in amino acids: CASSPDTGEKAFF. Written as DNA, the CDR3 is TGTGCCAGCAGTCCAGATACAGGGGAGAAGGCTTTCTTT. The chain has TRBV12-3 or TRBV12-4 and TRBJ1-1, with 7 bases identical to TRBD1. This CDR3 has 13 amino acids. Trimming removed 5 bases from V and 11 bases from J; junction bases left unmatched: 11.

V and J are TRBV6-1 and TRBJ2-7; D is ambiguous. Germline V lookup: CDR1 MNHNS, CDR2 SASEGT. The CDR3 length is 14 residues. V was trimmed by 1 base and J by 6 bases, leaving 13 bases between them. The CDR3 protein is CASSEVGPYREQYF. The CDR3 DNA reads TGTGCCAGCAGTGAAGTTGGCCCGTATCGCGAGCAGTACTTC.

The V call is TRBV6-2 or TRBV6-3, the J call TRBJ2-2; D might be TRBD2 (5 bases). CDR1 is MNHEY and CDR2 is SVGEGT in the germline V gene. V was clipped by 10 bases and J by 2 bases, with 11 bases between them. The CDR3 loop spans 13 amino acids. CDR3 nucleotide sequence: TGTGCCATAGAGGGATTTAACACCGGGGAGCTGTTTTTT. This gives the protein CAIEGFNTGELFF.

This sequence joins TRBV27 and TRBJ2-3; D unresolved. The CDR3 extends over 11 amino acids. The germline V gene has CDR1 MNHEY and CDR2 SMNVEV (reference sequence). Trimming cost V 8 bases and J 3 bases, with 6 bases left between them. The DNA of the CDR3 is TGTGCCAGCGCCCAGACAGATACGCAGTATTTT. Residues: CASAQTDTQYF.

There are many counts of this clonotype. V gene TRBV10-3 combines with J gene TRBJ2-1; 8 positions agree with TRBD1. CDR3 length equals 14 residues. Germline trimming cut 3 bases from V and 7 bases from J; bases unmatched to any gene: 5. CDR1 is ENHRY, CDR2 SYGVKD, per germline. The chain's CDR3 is CAISDLGQGNEQFF. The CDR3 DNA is TGTGCCATCAGTGACCTTGGACAGGGTAATGAGCAGTTCTTC.

In DNA, the CDR3 is TGCGCCAGCAGCTTGGAGTCGGCGACGGACGGGGAGCTGTTTTTT. Translation gives CASSLESATDGELFF. The J gene is TRBJ2-2, the V gene TRBV5-1; no clear D. The CDR3 length is 15 residues. CDR1 and CDR2 from the germline V gene are SGHRS and YFSETQ. Trimming cost V 0 bases and J 7 bases, with 13 bases left between them.

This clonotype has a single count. For the CDR3, the DNA is TGTGCCAGCAGCCACTGGGAGGGTAGCTCCTATAATTCACCCCTCCACTTT. This codes for CASSHWEGSSYNSPLHF. The rearrangement uses TRBV9 and TRBJ1-6; D ambiguous. CDR1 SGDLS and CDR2 YYNGEE come from the germline V gene. This CDR3 comprises 17 residues. V lost 4 bases and J lost 0, with 14 bases in between.

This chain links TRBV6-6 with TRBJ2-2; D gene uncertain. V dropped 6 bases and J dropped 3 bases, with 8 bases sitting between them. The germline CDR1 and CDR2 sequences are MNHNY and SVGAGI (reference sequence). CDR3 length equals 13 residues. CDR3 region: CASSPGYTGELFF. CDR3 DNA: TGTGCCAGCAGCCCAGGCTACACCGGGGAGCTGTTTTTT.

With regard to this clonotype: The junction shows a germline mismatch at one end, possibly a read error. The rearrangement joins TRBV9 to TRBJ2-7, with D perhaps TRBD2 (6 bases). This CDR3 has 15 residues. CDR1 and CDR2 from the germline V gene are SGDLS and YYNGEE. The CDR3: CASSAATAPEGEKYF. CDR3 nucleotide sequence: TGTGCCAGCAGCGCCGCGACGGCGCCGGAGGGCGAGAAGTACTTC.

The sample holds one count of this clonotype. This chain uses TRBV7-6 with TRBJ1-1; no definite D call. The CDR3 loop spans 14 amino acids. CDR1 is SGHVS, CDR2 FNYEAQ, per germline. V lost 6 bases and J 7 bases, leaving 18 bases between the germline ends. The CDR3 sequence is CASSDGPPGIEAFF. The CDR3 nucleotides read TGTGCCAGCAGTGACGGTCCCCCGGGCATTGAAGCTTTCTTT.

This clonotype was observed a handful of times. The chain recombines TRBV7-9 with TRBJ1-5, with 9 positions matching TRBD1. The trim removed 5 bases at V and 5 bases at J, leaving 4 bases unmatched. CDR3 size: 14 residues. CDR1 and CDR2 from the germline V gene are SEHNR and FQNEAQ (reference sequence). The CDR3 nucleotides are TGTGCCAGCAGCGCGGGACAGGGCTATCAGCCCCAGCATTTT. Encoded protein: CASSAGQGYQPQHF.

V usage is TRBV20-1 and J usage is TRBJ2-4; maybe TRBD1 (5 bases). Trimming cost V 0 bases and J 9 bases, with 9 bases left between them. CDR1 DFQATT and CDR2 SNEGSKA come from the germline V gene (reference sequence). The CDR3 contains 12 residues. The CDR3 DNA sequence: TGCAGTGCTAGAGACCAGGGTGGCATTCAGTACTTC. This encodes CSARDQGGIQYF.

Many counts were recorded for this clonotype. The CDR3 nucleotides are TGCGCCAGCAGCTCCGGACAGGGCACTGAAGCTTTCTTT. Its translation is CASSSGQGTEAFF. V and J are TRBV5-1 and TRBJ1-1, with 8 bases aligning to TRBD1. V lost 3 bases and J lost 4; bases outside the gene matches: 2. There are 13 residues in the CDR3. Germline V gene sequence: CDR1 SGHRS, CDR2 YFSETQ.

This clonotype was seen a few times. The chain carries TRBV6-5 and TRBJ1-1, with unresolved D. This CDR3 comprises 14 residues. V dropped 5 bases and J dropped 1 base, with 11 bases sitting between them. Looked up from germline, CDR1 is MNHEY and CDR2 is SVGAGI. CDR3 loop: CASSQQRKNTEAFF. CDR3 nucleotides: TGTGCCAGCAGTCAACAGAGGAAGAACACTGAAGCTTTCTTT.